This T cell receptor beta chain comes out of a study of molecular identifiers for immune sequencing clone quantification. Overall study context: Four of five splits of RNA from about 19,000 or 110,000 naive CD8 cells were sequenced in replicates. General study results and limits: Clones carrying above 20 RNA copies accounted for over 99% of effector molecules, under 1% in naive cells.

Notes on this clonotype: No antigen is known for it. Germline is not matched at one junction end, which may reflect a read error.

For bulk TCR libraries, previously described methods and listed TCR primers were used. Each CDR3 protein is one row after TCRdb ran MiXCR on the PCR reads. Of about 320,000 distinct CDR3 sequences listed, 20% to 25% were seen once; the top ten hold approximately 0.8%. Libraries for naive CD8 T cells, which were made from around 20,000 to 1,000,000 sorted cells, drew on 10%, 30% or 50% of the RNA. The CDR3 has 14 residues. The V and J genes are TRBV12-3 or TRBV12-4 and TRBJ2-5; TRBD1 aligns across 10 bases. Sequenced input: naive CD8+ T cells from blood, with Jurkat cell RNA spiked in. Indicated subset: FACS-sorted CD8+CD4-CCR7+CD45RA+ naive T cells. The TCR sequence derives from a human donor in good health. Some libraries in this study had Jurkat cell RNA spiked in. The CDR3 nucleotides are TGTGCCAGCAGCTTAGGGGACAGGGGAGAGACCCAGTACTTC. Its translation: CASSLGDRGETQYF.